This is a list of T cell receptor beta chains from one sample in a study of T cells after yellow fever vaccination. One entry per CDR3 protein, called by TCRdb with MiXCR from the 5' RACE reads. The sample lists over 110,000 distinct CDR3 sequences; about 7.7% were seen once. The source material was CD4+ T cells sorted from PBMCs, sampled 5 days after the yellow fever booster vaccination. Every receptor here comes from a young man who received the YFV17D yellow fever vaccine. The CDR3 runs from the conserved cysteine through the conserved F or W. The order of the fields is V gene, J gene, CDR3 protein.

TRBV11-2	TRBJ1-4	CASSFNSLSNEKLFF
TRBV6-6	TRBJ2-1	CASSNPVQFF
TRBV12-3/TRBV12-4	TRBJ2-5	CASSSHGSSQETQYF
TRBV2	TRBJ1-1	CASRGVGGGTEAFF
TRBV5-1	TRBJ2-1	CASSFSGSYNEQFF
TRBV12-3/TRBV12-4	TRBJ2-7	CASSYRGAYEQYF
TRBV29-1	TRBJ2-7	CSVGGTGYSYEQYF
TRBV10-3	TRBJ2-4	CAISESGNLAKNIQYF
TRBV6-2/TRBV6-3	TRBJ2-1	CASRPLRDLDEQFF
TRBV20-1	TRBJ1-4	CSARGTLQGEKLFF
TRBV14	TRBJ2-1	CASSQDLGLALTNEQFF
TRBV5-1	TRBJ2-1	CASSLASSPHNEQFF
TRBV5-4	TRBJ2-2	CASSRGAGPNTGELFF
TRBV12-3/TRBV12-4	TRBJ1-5	CASTFREDGVWPQHF
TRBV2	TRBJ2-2	CASKRGETDGELFF
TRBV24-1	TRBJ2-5	CATSDYREETQYF
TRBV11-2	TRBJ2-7	CASSLTGIHEQYF
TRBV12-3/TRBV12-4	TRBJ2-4	CASSPNRVPGYF
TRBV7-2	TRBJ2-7	CASSSPLAGDFHEQYF
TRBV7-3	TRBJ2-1	CASSPRTSAYEQFF
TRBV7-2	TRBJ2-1	CASSLGGSVNEQFF
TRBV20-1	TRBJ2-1	CSASKVLAGANNEQFF
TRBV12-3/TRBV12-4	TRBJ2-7	CASSPVAGPYEQYF
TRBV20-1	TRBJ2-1	CSARDGTTSKHEQFF
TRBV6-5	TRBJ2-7	CASRYGPGASYEQYF
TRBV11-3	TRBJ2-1	CASSPGGLISYNEQFF
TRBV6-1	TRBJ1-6	CASSERQGVWNSPLHF
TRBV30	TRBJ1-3	CAGDNGNTIYF
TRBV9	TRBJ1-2	CASSVGYGYTF
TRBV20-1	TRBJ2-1	CSARGITGTGSRRDEQFF
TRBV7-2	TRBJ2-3	CASSRLGRASTDTQYF
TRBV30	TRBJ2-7	CAWSPGTLYEQYF
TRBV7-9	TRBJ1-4	CASSSSGGFNEKLFF
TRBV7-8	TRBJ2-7	CASSLAQRQGSYEQYF